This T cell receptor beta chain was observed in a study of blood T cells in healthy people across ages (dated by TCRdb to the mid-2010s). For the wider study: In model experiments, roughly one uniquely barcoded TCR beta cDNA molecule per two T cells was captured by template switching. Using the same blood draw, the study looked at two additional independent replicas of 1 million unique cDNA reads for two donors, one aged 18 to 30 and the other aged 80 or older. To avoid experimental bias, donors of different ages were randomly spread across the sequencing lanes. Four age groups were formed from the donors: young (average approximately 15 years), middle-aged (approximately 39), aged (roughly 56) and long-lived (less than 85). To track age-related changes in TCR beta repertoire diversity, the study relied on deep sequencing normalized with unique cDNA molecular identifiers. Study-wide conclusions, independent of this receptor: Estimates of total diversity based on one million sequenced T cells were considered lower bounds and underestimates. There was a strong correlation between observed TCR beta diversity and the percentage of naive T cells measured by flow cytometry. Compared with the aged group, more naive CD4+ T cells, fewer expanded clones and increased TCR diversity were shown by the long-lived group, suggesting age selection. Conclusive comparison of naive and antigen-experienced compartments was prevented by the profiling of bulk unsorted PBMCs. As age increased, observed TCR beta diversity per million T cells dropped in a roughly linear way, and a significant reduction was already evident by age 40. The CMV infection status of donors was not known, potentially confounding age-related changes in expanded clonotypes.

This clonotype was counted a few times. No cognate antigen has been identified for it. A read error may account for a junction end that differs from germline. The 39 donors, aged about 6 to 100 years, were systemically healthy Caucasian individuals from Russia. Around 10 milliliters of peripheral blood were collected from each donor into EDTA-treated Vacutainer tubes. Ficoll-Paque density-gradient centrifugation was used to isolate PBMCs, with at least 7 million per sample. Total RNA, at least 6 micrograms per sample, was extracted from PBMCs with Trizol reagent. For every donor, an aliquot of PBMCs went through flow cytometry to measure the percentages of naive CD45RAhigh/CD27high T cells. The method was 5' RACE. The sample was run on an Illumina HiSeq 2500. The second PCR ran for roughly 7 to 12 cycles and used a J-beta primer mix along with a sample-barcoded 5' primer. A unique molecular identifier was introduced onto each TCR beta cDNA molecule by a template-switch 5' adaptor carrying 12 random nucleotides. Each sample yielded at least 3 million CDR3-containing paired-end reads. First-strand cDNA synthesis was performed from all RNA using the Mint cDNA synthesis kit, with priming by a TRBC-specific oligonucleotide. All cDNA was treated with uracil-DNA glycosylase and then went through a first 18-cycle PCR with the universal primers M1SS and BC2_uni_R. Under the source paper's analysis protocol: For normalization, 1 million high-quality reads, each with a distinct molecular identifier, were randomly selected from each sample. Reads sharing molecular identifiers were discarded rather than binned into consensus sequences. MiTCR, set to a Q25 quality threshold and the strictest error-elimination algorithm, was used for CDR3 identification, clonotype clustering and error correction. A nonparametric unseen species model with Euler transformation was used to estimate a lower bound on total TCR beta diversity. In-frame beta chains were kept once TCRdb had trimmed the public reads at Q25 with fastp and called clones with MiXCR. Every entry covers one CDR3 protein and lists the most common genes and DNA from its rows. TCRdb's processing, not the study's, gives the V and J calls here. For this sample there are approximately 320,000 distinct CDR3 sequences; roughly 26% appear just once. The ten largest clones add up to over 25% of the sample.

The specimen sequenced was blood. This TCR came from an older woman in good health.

The DNA sequence follows: TGTGCCAGCGGTTTAACAGCGGGAGGACAGTTCTTC. Translated, this is CASGLTAGGQFF. The rearranged segments are TRBV12-3 or TRBV12-4 and TRBJ2-5, with TRBD2 matching 9 junction bases. The DNA end is a closer match to TRBJ2-1, so the J assignment may be wrong. The CDR3 holds 12 amino acids from the cysteine to the phenylalanine. Solely the CDR3 DNA is kept, with 36 bases framed from the first base.